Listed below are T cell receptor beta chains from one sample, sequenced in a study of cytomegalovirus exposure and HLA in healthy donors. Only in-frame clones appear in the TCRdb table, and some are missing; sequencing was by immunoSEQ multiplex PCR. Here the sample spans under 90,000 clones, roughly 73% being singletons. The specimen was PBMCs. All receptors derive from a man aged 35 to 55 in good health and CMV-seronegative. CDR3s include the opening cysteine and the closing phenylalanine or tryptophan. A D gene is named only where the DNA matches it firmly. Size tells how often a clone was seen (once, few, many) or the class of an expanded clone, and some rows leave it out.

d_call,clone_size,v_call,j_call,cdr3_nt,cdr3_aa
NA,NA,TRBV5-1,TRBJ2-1,TGCGCCAGCAGTAGCGGAGATTACAATGAGCAGTTCTTC,CASSSGDYNEQFF
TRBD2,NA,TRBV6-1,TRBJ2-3,TGTGCCAGCAGTGAGAAGGCGGGAGGAACAGATACGCAGTATTTT,CASSEKAGGTDTQYF
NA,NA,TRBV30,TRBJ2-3,TGTGCCTGGAGTGGACAAGGGGGTTCTCGCGGGAGTACAGATACGCAGTATTTT,CAWSGQGGSRGSTDTQYF
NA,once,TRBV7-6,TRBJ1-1,TGTGCCAGCAGCCCAAACCCCGGGGGTACTGAAGCTTTCTTT,CASSPNPGGTEAFF
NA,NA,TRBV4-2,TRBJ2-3,TGTGCCAGCAGGGAGGGCGGCGAACGCACAGATACGCAGTATTTT,CASREGGERTDTQYF
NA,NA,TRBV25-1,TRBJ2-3,TGTGCCAGCAGGAGCAATGACAGGACAGATACGCAGTATTTT,CASRSNDRTDTQYF
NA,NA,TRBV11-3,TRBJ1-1,TGTGCCAGCAGCCGGACACAAAACACTGAAGCTTTCTTT,CASSRTQNTEAFF
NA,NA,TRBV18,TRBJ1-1,TGTGCCAGCTCACCGAACAGCATTGTGGCTGAAGCTTTCTTT,CASSPNSIVAEAFF
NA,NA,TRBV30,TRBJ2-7,TGTGCCTGGTCGGGGCAGGGGTACTACGAGCAGTACTTC,CAWSGQGYYEQYF
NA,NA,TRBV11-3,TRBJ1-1,TGTGCCAGCAGCTTAGGGCAGGGATCGGTGGCTTTCTTT,CASSLGQGSVAFF
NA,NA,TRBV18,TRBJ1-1,TGTGCCAGCTCACCACGTGAGGGGAACACTGAAGCTTTCTTT,CASSPREGNTEAFF
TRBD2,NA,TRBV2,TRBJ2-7,TGTGCCGGAGCGGGAGCTTCCTACGAGCAGTACTTC,CAGAGASYEQYF
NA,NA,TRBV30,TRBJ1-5,TGTGCCTGGAGTGTAAATCTAGGGGGGGGTCAGCCCCAGCATTTT,CAWSVNLGGGQPQHF
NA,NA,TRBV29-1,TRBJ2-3,TGCAGTAGCAGACCTACACCAGATACGCAGTATTTT,CSSRPTPDTQYF
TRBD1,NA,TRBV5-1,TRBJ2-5,TGCGCCAGCAGCTACAGGGGTCCCCAAGAGACCCAGTACTTC,CASSYRGPQETQYF
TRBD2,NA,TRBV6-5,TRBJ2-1,TGTGCCAGCAGTTACTCGAGCGGACTAGAAGCCCGTGAGCAGTTCTTC,CASSYSSGLEAREQFF
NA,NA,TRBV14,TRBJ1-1,TGTGCCAGCAGCCAACCCAGGGATAACACTGAAGCTTTCTTT,CASSQPRDNTEAFF
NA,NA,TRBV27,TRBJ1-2,TGTGCCAGCAGGGAGTGGGGGGGAGGGGACTATGGCTACACCTTC,CASREWGGGDYGYTF
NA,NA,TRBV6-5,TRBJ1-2,TGTGCCAGCAGCGACCGGGGGTTCTATGGCTACACCTTC,CASSDRGFYGYTF
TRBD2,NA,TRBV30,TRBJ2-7,TGTGCCTGGAGTGTACGTAAGCGGGGCACCTACGAGCAGTACTTC,CAWSVRKRGTYEQYF
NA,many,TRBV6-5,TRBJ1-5,TGTGCCAGCAGGCGCGGCACGTATAGCAATCAGCCCCAGCATTTT,CASRRGTYSNQPQHF
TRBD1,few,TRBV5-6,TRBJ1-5,TGTGCCAGCAGTCCTGGGACAGCCAACAATCAGCCCCAGCATTTT,CASSPGTANNQPQHF
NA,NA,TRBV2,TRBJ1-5,TGTGCCAGCAGGACGCGGGAGGGCCCCGCTCAGCCCCAGCATTTT,CASRTREGPAQPQHF
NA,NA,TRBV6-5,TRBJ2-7,TGTGCCAGCAGTTACTCCGGGACATCCGACTACGAGCAGTACTTC,CASSYSGTSDYEQYF
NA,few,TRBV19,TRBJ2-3,TGTGCCAGTAAGTTCCGGAGCCTCGACACAGATACGCAGTATTTT,CASKFRSLDTDTQYF
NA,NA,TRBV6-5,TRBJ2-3,TGTGCCAGCAGCGGCGGGGTGAGCACAGATACGCAGTATTTT,CASSGGVSTDTQYF
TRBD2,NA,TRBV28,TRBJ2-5,TGTGCCAGCAGTTCGAGCGGGAGGCCCCAAGAGACCCAGTACTTC,CASSSSGRPQETQYF
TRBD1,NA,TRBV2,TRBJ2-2,TGTGCCAGCAGTGGGGACAGACCCACCGGGGAGCTGTTTTTT,CASSGDRPTGELFF
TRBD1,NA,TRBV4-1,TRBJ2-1,TGCGCCAGCAGCCACGGGACAGGGCCCAACTACAATGAGCAGTTCTTC,CASSHGTGPNYNEQFF
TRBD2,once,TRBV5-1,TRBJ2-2,TGCGCCAGCAGAGGACTAGCGGTGAACACCGGGGAGCTGTTTTTT,CASRGLAVNTGELFF
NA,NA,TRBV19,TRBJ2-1,TGTGCCGGTGGACTTAGGGCCCTGAGAGCCAATGAGCAGTTCTTC,CAGGLRALRANEQFF
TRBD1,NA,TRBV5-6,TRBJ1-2,TGTGCCAGCAGCTGGGGACAGGGCCACTCCCCCTACACCTTC,CASSWGQGHSPYTF
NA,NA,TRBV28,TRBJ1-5,TGTGCCAGCAGTCAAGGGGGATTCGGCAATCAGCCCCAGCATTTT,CASSQGGFGNQPQHF
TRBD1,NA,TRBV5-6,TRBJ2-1,TGTGCCAGCAGCTTACCGGGACAGGGGGCCGATGAGCAGTTCTTC,CASSLPGQGADEQFF
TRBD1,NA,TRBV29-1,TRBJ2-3,TGCAGCGCTCGGACAGGGGTGGATACGCAGTATTTT,CSARTGVDTQYF
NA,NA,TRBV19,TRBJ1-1,TGTGCCAGTAGTCCACCTCCCCCGGGGGGAGCTTTCTTT,CASSPPPPGGAFF
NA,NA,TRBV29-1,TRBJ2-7,TGCAGCGTGATAAAGGACAAGCCCTACGAGCAGTACTTC,CSVIKDKPYEQYF
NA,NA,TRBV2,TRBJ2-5,TGTGCCAGCAGTGGCGAAGAGACCCAGTACTTC,CASSGEETQYF
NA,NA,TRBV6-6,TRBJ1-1,TGTGCCAGCAGGCGGGACCTGGGGGACACTGAAGCTTTCTTT,CASRRDLGDTEAFF
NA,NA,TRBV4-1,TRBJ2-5,TGCGCCAGCTCTGTGGGGGGGCCTCAAGAGACCCAGTACTTC,CASSVGGPQETQYF
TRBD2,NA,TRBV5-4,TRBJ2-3,TGTGCCAGCAGCTATTCAGTCGACGGGGGGGCCGCAGATACGCAGTATTTT,CASSYSVDGGAADTQYF
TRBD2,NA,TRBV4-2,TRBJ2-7,TGTGCCAGCAGCCAAGATGTAGCGGGCGGGAGGGCCTCCTTTTACGAGCAGTACTTC,CASSQDVAGGRASFYEQYF
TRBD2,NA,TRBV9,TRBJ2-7,TGTGCCAGCAGCGCCGGCGGGAGACTCTTCTACGAGCAGTACTTC,CASSAGGRLFYEQYF
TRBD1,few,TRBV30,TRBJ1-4,TGTGCCTGGAGTGTTCTCTGGGACAGGGGGCGTGCAACTAATGAAAAACTGTTTTTT,CAWSVLWDRGRATNEKLFF
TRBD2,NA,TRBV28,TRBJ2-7,TGTGCCAGCAGTTTACCGACCCTAGCGGGAGCCTACGAGCAGTACTTC,CASSLPTLAGAYEQYF
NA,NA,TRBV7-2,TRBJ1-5,TGTGCCAGCAGCATATCTTTCCATCAGCCCCAGCATTTT,CASSISFHQPQHF
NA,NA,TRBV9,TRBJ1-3,TGTGCCAGCAGCGTAGATGACGGACACTCTGGAAACACCATATATTTT,CASSVDDGHSGNTIYF
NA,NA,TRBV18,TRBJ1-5,TGTGCCAGCTCAGACAGGCTGCGCAATCAGCCCCAGCATTTT,CASSDRLRNQPQHF
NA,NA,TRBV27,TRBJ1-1,TGTGCCAGCAGCCGAAAATGGACACTGGAGACTGAAGCTTTCTTT,CASSRKWTLETEAFF
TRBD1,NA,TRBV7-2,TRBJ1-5,TGTGCCAGCAGCGCGGGTCCGGGACAGGGTCAGCCCCAGCATTTT,CASSAGPGQGQPQHF